One sample yielded the 32 T cell receptor beta chains listed below, sequenced in a study of CD8 T cells in Susac syndrome. Random hexamers were used to reverse transcribe about 0.5 to 1 ug of RNA. TCRdb re-called the immunoSEQ multiplex PCR reads with MiXCR, one entry per CDR3 protein. The table records some 170,000 distinct CDR3 sequences, just under 95% of them present only once. Material: CD4+ T cells from PBMCs. All receptors come from a human donor with Susac syndrome.

This chain links TRBV20-1 with TRBJ2-5; D is perhaps TRBD1 or TRBD2 (6 bases each). The V end was cut by 0 bases, the J end by 5 bases, with 7 bases between. Germline loops: CDR1 DFQATT, CDR2 SNEGSKA (reference sequence). The CDR3 totals 12 residues. CDR3 protein: CSAREGGETQYF. The CDR3 coding sequence is TGCAGTGCTAGAGAAGGGGGGGAGACCCAGTACTTC.

V gene TRBV14 combines with J gene TRBJ1-2; possibly TRBD1 for D (5 bases). Per the germline V gene, CDR1 is SGHDN and CDR2 is FVKESK. Between the trimmed V and J ends, which lost 4 bases and 7 bases, there was a span of 13 bases. The CDR3 loop spans 13 amino acids. The CDR3 coding sequence is TGTGCCAGCAGCCGGGGGACTGACCGTGGCTACACCTTC. This translates into CASSRGTDRGYTF.

The chain uses TRBV19 and TRBJ1-1; no reliable D call. The length of the CDR3 is 13 residues. V was cut by 10 bases and J by 0 bases, with 12 bases left in between. Germline V gives CDR1 LNHDA, CDR2 SQIVND (reference sequence). In nucleotides, the CDR3 is TGTGCCACCTGCCTGGGAATGAACACTGAAGCTTTCTTT. Residues: CATCLGMNTEAFF.

The chain carries TRBV18 and TRBJ2-3, with TRBD2 identical over 16 bases. The V gene's germline CDR1 is KGHSH and CDR2 LQKENI. The CDR3 totals 20 residues. The J segment lost 5 bases and the V segment lost 4 bases, leaving 15 bases of the junction unmatched. The CDR3 protein is CASSRTGTSGRALPIDTQYF. The CDR3 DNA sequence: TGTGCCAGCTCACGGACCGGGACTAGCGGGAGGGCCCTCCCGATAGATACGCAGTATTTT.

This chain connects TRBV4-1 to TRBJ2-1; either TRBD1 or TRBD2 may fit D (5 bases each). The V and J ends lost 2 bases and 8 bases respectively, with 13 bases between them. Germline V lookup: CDR1 MGHRA, CDR2 YSYEKL. The CDR3 is 14 residues long. The CDR3, as DNA: TGCGCCAGCAGCCAAATCGGGACGCGCGATGAGCAGTTCTTC. It yields the protein CASSQIGTRDEQFF.

This clonotype is a singleton in its sample. J is TRBJ1-4 and V is TRBV6-6; D not certain. The CDR3 loop spans 13 amino acids. Trimming shortened V by 0 bases and J by 6 bases, and 5 bases separated the two germline ends. Germline-derived CDR1 and CDR2 are MNHNY and SVGAGI (reference sequence). The CDR3 DNA reads TGTGCCAGCAGTTACTCGGACGATGAAAAACTGTTTTTT. This encodes CASSYSDDEKLFF.

J is TRBJ2-3 and V is TRBV15; maybe TRBD2 (7 bases). This CDR3 is built from 15 residues. Trimming pared 6 bases from V and 0 bases from J, leaving 13 bases between. Per the germline V gene, CDR1 is LNHNV and CDR2 is YYDKDF (reference sequence). This chain's CDR3 is CATREGGASTDTQYF. CDR3 bases: TGTGCCACCAGGGAAGGGGGGGCTAGCACAGATACGCAGTATTTT.

The V gene is TRBV24-1, the J gene TRBJ2-3; 9 nucleotides line up with TRBD1. The length of the CDR3 is 15 residues. Looked up from germline, CDR1 is KGHDR and CDR2 is SFDVKD. Trimming took 2 bases from V and 6 from J; bases not matched to a gene: 5. CDR3 amino acids: CATSDSQGARDTQYF. The CDR3 nucleotides are TGTGCCACCAGTGATTCACAGGGGGCGAGGGATACGCAGTATTTT.

The CDR3 sequence: CASNPSRGRRGRHNYGYTF. Written as DNA, the CDR3 is TGTGCCAGCAATCCCAGCCGAGGCAGGCGGGGACGTCATAACTATGGCTACACCTTC. The chain has TRBV28 and TRBJ1-2; TRBD1 is a possible D gene (5 bases). Trimming stripped 7 bases from V and 1 base from J, with 28 bases between. In germline, CDR1 is MDHEN, CDR2 SYDVKM. CDR3 length equals 19 residues.

DNA of the CDR3: TGTGCCAGCAGTTCCAAGGGACATGGGGACTATGGCTACACCTTC. Translating gives CASSSKGHGDYGYTF. J is TRBJ1-2 and V is TRBV28; a possible D gene is TRBD1 (6 bases). Per the germline V gene, CDR1 is MDHEN and CDR2 is SYDVKM. V lost 4 bases and J 3 bases, leaving 15 bases between the germline ends. This CDR3 is built from 15 residues.

The chain links TRBV29-1 to TRBJ2-5, with D possibly being TRBD1 or TRBD2 (5 bases each). The ends were cut back, 6 bases at V and 4 bases at J, with 15 bases in the middle. Germline V gene data show CDR1 as SQVTM and CDR2 as ANQGSEA. The CDR3 extends over 13 amino acids. CDR3: CSVRGAGPETQYF. Written as DNA, the CDR3 is TGCAGCGTGAGGGGCGCAGGGCCAGAGACCCAGTACTTC.

V and J are TRBV5-1 and TRBJ2-5; a weak D match, TRBD2 (5 bases). V lost 0 bases and J 1 base, leaving 13 bases between the germline ends. Per germline, CDR1 SGHRS and CDR2 YFSETQ. The CDR3 loop spans 16 amino acids. The CDR3, as DNA: TGCGCCAGCAGCTTGGGGTTTGGCGGACTCCAAGAGACCCAGTACTTC. Protein: CASSLGFGGLQETQYF.

The J gene is TRBJ2-3, the V gene TRBV28, with D possibly TRBD1 on 6 matching bases. V lost 5 bases, J lost 1 base, and 13 bases lay in between. The CDR3 sequence is 15 residues long. CDR1 is MDHEN, CDR2 SYDVKM, per germline. The CDR3 bases are TGTGCCAGCAGTATACAGGGAAGGGGCACAGATACGCAGTATTTT. It specifies CASSIQGRGTDTQYF.

The chain couples TRBV23-1 to TRBJ2-5; D gene uncertain. TRBV23-1 is placed among ORFs of uncertain function. The CDR3 spans 11 residues. The V end lost 3 bases, the J end lost 5 bases, and 4 bases lay between the germline ends. CDR3 amino acids: CASSHRETQYF. The CDR3 nucleotides read TGCGCCAGCAGTCACAGGGAGACCCAGTACTTC.

This clonotype was counted a single time. CDR3 region: CASSYGTDFYEQYF. The CDR3 DNA reads TGTGCCAGCAGCTATGGGACAGATTTCTACGAGCAGTACTTC. The rearrangement joins TRBV27 to TRBJ2-7; the match to TRBD1 covers 7 bases. The CDR3 is 14 residues long. Trimming took 6 bases from V and 3 from J; bases not matched to a gene: 8. The germline CDR1 and CDR2 sequences are MNHEY and SMNVEV (reference sequence).

The chain has TRBV12-3 or TRBV12-4 and TRBJ1-1; D gene ambiguous. V lost 5 bases and J 4 bases, leaving 11 bases between the germline ends. The CDR3 runs to 13 residues. The CDR3 loop is CASSPIRGTEAFF. The CDR3 nucleotides read TGTGCCAGCAGTCCGATACGAGGCACTGAAGCTTTCTTT.

V usage is TRBV6-6 and J usage is TRBJ1-4; D unresolved. V lost 4 bases and J lost 0, with 9 bases in between. The CDR3 totals 15 residues. From germline, CDR1 is MNHNY and CDR2 SVGAGI (reference sequence). The CDR3 loop is CASSSLGSTNEKLFF. For the CDR3, the DNA is TGTGCCAGCAGTTCTTTGGGTTCAACTAATGAAAAACTGTTTTTT.

This clonotype is a singleton in its sample. The chain has TRBV20-1 and TRBJ2-3; D perhaps matches TRBD1 (6 bases). Between the trimmed V and J ends, which lost 0 bases and 4 bases, there was a span of 17 bases. The CDR3 sequence is 16 residues long. In germline, CDR1 is DFQATT, CDR2 SNEGSKA (reference sequence). The CDR3 DNA sequence: TGCAGTGCTAGAGATGGAGGACAGCCAGATGCAGATACGCAGTATTTT. Its translation: CSARDGGQPDADTQYF.

CDR3 in DNA: TGTGCCAGCAGCTTTATGCCTCGGGGACCGTGGGTCTCTGGCTACACCTTC. Translating it yields CASSFMPRGPWVSGYTF. The chain links TRBV7-9 to TRBJ1-2, with D possibly being TRBD1 (5 bases). The CDR3 covers 17 residues. With 3 bases removed from V and 7 bases from J, the gap between germline ends came to 24 bases. From germline, CDR1 is SEHNR and CDR2 FQNEAQ (reference sequence).

The chain recombines TRBV5-6 with TRBJ1-1; 8 nucleotides agree with TRBD1. Germline V gives CDR1 SGHDT, CDR2 YYEEEE. This CDR3 is 13 amino acids long. Losses at the gene ends were 4 bases for V and 10 bases for J; bases not matched to a gene: 9. As DNA, the CDR3 is TGTGCCAGCAGCATGAACAGGGGGAGAGGAGCTTTCTTT. It yields the protein CASSMNRGRGAFF.

In this sample, this clonotype turned up once. This rearrangement joins TRBV5-1 to TRBJ2-2, with 8 nucleotides matching TRBD1. V shed 4 bases, J shed 7 bases, and the junction held 9 bases outside the gene matches. The CDR3 is 15 residues long. The germline V gene encodes CDR1 SGHRS and CDR2 YFSETQ. In DNA form, the CDR3 reads TGCGCCAGCAGCCCGACAGGGGTGAGCGGCGGGGAGCTGTTTTTT. Translating gives CASSPTGVSGGELFF.

V and J are TRBV20-1 and TRBJ2-5; maybe TRBD2 (6 bases). Per the germline V gene, CDR1 is DFQATT and CDR2 is SNEGSKA (reference sequence). V was pared by 6 bases and J by 2 bases, with 10 bases between. The CDR3 is made up of 12 amino acids. DNA of the CDR3: TGCAGTGCCATTCGGGGGCAAGAGACCCAGTACTTC. Residues: CSAIRGQETQYF.

This clonotype has a single count. CDR3 in amino acids: CASSVGLQTEAFF. CDR3 nucleotide sequence: TGTGCCAGCAGCGTGGGTCTTCAAACTGAAGCTTTCTTT. The chain is built from TRBV14 and TRBJ1-1; D is uncertain. V was pared by 5 bases and J by 5 bases, with 12 bases between. In germline, CDR1 is SGHDN, CDR2 FVKESK. The CDR3 runs 13 residues. The whole variable domain, remainder taken from reference TRBV14 and TRBJ1-1, is EAGVTQFPSHSVIEKGQTVTLRCDPISGHDNLYWYRRVMGKEIKFLLHFVKESKQDESGMPNNRFLAERTGGTYSTLKVQPAELEDSGVYFCASSVGLQTEAFFGQGTRLTVV.

The chain links TRBV6-5 to TRBJ1-6; D is possibly TRBD1 (6 bases). V shed 0 bases and J shed 1 base, with 19 bases lying between them. The CDR3 runs 20 residues. Germline CDR1 reads MNHEY; CDR2 reads SVGAGI. The chain's CDR3 is CASSYSNPRGPESYNSPLHF. The CDR3 bases are TGTGCCAGCAGTTACTCGAACCCACGGGGGCCGGAGTCCTATAATTCACCCCTCCACTTT.

The chain employs TRBV14 and TRBJ1-1; TRBD1 might be the D (5 bases). With 4 bases removed from V and 1 base from J, the gap between germline ends came to 13 bases. The V gene's germline CDR1 is SGHDN and CDR2 FVKESK. There are 15 residues in the CDR3. CDR3 sequence reads: CASSRLGRPNTEAFF. The CDR3 region has the DNA TGTGCCAGCAGCCGCTTGGGACGGCCGAACACTGAAGCTTTCTTT.

The chain recombines TRBV20-1 with TRBJ2-7, with 9 bases aligning to TRBD1. The ends lost 0 bases at V and 9 bases at J; junction bases unmatched: 9. CDR3 length: 14 amino acids. Germline lookup yields CDR1 DFQATT and CDR2 SNEGSKA (reference sequence). The chain's CDR3 is CSAREPTGGNVQYF. DNA of the CDR3: TGCAGTGCTAGAGAACCGACAGGGGGAAATGTGCAGTACTTC.

V usage is TRBV29-1 and J usage is TRBJ1-4, with D perhaps TRBD1 (5 bases). Trimming removed 7 bases from V and 4 bases from J, with 7 bases in between. Germline V lookup: CDR1 SQVTM, CDR2 ANQGSEA. CDR3 length: 11 amino acids. The CDR3 coding sequence is TGCAGCGCTGGGGGTAATGAAAAACTGTTTTTT. This encodes CSAGGNEKLFF.

The genes are TRBV7-2 and TRBJ1-2; D gene ambiguous. Deletions cut 3 bases from V and 2 bases from J, with 10 bases between. From germline, CDR1 is SGHTA and CDR2 FQGNSA. The CDR3 runs 14 residues. The CDR3 DNA reads as TGTGCCAGCAGCTTGGCCAGTGGAAACTATGGCTACACCTTC. This sequence encodes CASSLASGNYGYTF.

The chain has TRBV3-1 and TRBJ2-1; possibly TRBD2 for D (6 bases). V was clipped by 1 base and J by 9 bases, with 10 bases between them. From germline, CDR1 is LGHDT and CDR2 YNNKEL (reference sequence). The CDR3 consists of 13 residues. CDR3 protein: CASSQAGLSEQFF. Here the CDR3 DNA reads TGTGCCAGCAGCCAAGCGGGACTTAGTGAGCAGTTCTTC.

The gene calls are TRBV30 and TRBJ2-1, with 14 bases matching TRBD2. CDR3 length: 17 amino acids. V gave up 2 bases and J gave up 4 bases; unmatched junction bases: 7. CDR1 is GTSNPN and CDR2 is SVGIG in the germline V gene (reference sequence). CDR3 in amino acids: CAWSIRRTSGGYNEQFF. The CDR3 DNA is TGTGCCTGGAGTATACGGCGGACTAGCGGGGGGTACAATGAGCAGTTCTTC.

The gene calls are TRBV7-9 and TRBJ2-3; tentative D call: TRBD1 (5 bases). This CDR3 is built from 13 residues. Trimming stripped 5 bases from V and 4 bases from J, with 10 bases between. CDR1 and CDR2 (germline): SEHNR, FQNEAQ (reference sequence). The CDR3: CASSRQLSDTQYF. CDR3 coding DNA: TGTGCCAGCAGCCGACAGTTATCAGATACGCAGTATTTT. Variable domain in full (rest from reference TRBV7-9 and TRBJ2-3): DTGVSQNPRHKITKRGQNVTFRCDPISEHNRLYWYRQTLGQGPEFLTYFQNEAQLEKSRLLSDRFSAERPKGSFSTLEIQRTEQGDSAMYLCASSRQLSDTQYFGPGTRLTVL.

This clonotype was seen just once. The rearrangement uses TRBV6-5 and TRBJ2-3; TRBD1 matches 9 bases. Germline V gene sequence: CDR1 MNHEY, CDR2 SVGAGI. The CDR3 is 14 residues long. V shed 7 bases and J 4 bases; nucleotides not matched to a gene: 6. The CDR3 loop reads CASTQDRGADTQYF. CDR3 coding DNA: TGTGCCAGCACCCAGGACAGGGGCGCAGATACGCAGTATTTT.